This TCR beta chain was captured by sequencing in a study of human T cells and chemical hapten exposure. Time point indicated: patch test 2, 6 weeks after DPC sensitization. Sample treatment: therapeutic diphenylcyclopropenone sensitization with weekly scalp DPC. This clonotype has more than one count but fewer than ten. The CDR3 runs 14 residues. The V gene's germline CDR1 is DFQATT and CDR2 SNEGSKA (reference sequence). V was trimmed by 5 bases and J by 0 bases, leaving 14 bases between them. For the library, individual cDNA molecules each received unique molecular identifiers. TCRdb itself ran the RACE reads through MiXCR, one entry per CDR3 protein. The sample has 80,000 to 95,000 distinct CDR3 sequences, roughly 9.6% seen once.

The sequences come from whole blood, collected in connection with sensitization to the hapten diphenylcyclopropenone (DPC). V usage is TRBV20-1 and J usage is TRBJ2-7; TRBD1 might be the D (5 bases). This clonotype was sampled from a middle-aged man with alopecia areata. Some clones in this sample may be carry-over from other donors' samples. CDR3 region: CSAAGQGISYEQYF. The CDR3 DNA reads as TGCAGTGCTGCCGGGCAGGGAATCTCCTACGAGCAGTACTTC.